The 14 T cell receptor beta chains below were found in one sample sequenced in a study of OX40 agonist ivuxolimab in advanced cancers. The repertoire was sequenced with immunoSEQ multiplex PCR; TCRdb's copy has only in-frame clones and lacks some. The repertoire has 50,000 to 65,000 clones, approximately 85% of them found once; the top ten carry 1%. The specimen comprised CD4+ or CD8+ T cells sorted from blood, sampled in a trial of the OX40 agonist ivuxolimab. Receptors originate from an adult with an advanced solid tumor such as melanoma, head and neck, liver or kidney cancer.

The V and J genes are TRBV25-1 and TRBJ2-2, with D possibly TRBD2 on 5 matching bases. There are 15 residues in the CDR3. Germline lookup yields CDR1 MGHDK and CDR2 SYGVNS. V was pared by 2 bases and J by 3 bases, with 10 bases between. DNA for the CDR3: TGTGCCAGCAGTGAAGTTGAGGGATACACCGGGGAGCTGTTTTTT. Residues: CASSEVEGYTGELFF.

The V gene is TRBV18, the J gene TRBJ2-5, with D perhaps being TRBD1 or TRBD2 (5 bases each). CDR1 and CDR2 (germline): KGHSH, LQKENI. The V end lost 0 bases, the J end lost 4 bases, and 6 bases lay between the germline ends. CDR3 length equals 13 residues. CDR3 coding DNA: TGTGCCAGCTCACCACCTGGGGGAGAGACCCAGTACTTC. Encoded protein: CASSPPGGETQYF.

The chain has TRBV19 and TRBJ1-2; D gene uncertain. Trimming removed 9 bases at V and 8 bases at J, with 22 bases between. This CDR3 is built from 14 residues. Germline V gene data show CDR1 as LNHDA and CDR2 as SQIVND (reference sequence). In DNA, the CDR3 is TGTGCCAGGGTCCTGTCGGGCCCGTTAGGGGGCTACACCTTC. The encoded protein is CARVLSGPLGGYTF.

The chain's CDR3 is CASSFVSGNTEAFF. The DNA for the CDR3 is TGTGCCAGCAGCTTTGTTTCAGGGAACACTGAAGCTTTCTTT. This sequence joins TRBV13 and TRBJ1-1; D is unresolved. CDR3 length: 14 amino acids. Germline loops: CDR1 PRHDT, CDR2 FYEKMQ (reference sequence). V was clipped by 3 bases and J by 1 base, with 9 bases between them. The variable domain in full, completed from reference TRBV13 and TRBJ1-1, reads AAGVIQSPRHLIKEKRETATLKCYPIPRHDTVYWYQQGPGQDPQFLISFYEKMQSDKGSIPDRFSAQQFSDYHSELNMSSLELGDSALYFCASSFVSGNTEAFFGQGTRLTVV.

This chain joins TRBV27 and TRBJ1-5; no clear D gene. Trimming removed 4 bases from V and 2 bases from J, with 18 bases in between. This CDR3 has 17 amino acids. CDR1 and CDR2 (germline): MNHEY, SMNVEV (reference sequence). CDR3 DNA: TGTGCCAGCAGTTCCCTAATTCCGTTTAGTCGCAATCAGCCCCAGCATTTT. Its translation is CASSSLIPFSRNQPQHF.

This clone was counted only a few times. The chain links TRBV7-6 to TRBJ2-3; 7 bases line up with TRBD2. The ends lost 1 base at V and 5 bases at J; junction bases unmatched: 6. This CDR3 spans 15 amino acids. The V gene's germline CDR1 is SGHVS and CDR2 FNYEAQ. CDR3 region: CASSLGQGGRDTQYF. Written as DNA, the CDR3 is TGTGCCAGCAGCTTAGGCCAGGGAGGGAGAGATACGCAGTATTTT.

The rearrangement links TRBV2 to TRBJ2-7; 8 bases fit TRBD1. This CDR3 comprises 14 residues. Looked up from germline, CDR1 is SNHLY and CDR2 is FYNNEI. V was pared by 8 bases and J by 0 bases, with 6 bases of the junction left unmatched. CDR3 region: CASCTGTGSYEQYF. CDR3 nucleotides: TGTGCCAGCTGCACCGGGACAGGCTCCTACGAGCAGTACTTC.

The chain couples TRBV13 to TRBJ2-7; a possible D gene is TRBD1 (6 bases). Trimming removed 2 bases from V and 3 bases from J, with 11 bases in between. The CDR3 contains 14 residues. The germline V gene encodes CDR1 PRHDT and CDR2 FYEKMQ (reference sequence). The CDR3 spells CASSLRGQNYEQYF. The CDR3, as DNA: TGTGCCAGCAGCTTACGGGGACAAAACTACGAGCAGTACTTC.

CDR3 nucleotides: TGTGCCAGCAGCGTAGATACAGACTCGAGGCAGCCCCAGCATTTT. Translation: CASSVDTDSRQPQHF. The chain combines TRBV9 with TRBJ1-5; no reliable D call. CDR3 length: 15 residues. CDR1 SGDLS and CDR2 YYNGEE come from the germline V gene. V lost 0 bases to trimming and J lost 7 bases, with 14 bases between them.

This clone has a handful of counts. CDR3: CASSIVVRQPQHF. The CDR3 nucleotides read TGTGCCAGTAGTATAGTCGTCCGGCAGCCCCAGCATTTT. The V gene is TRBV19, the J gene TRBJ1-5; D is unclear. Between the trimmed V and J ends, which lost 1 base and 7 bases, there was a span of 8 bases. The germline V gene has CDR1 LNHDA and CDR2 SQIVND (reference sequence). The CDR3 extends over 13 amino acids.

The J gene is TRBJ2-1, the V gene TRBV2; D is unresolved. Trimming cost V 6 bases and J 4 bases, with 4 bases left between them. The CDR3 runs 11 residues. The germline V gene encodes CDR1 SNHLY and CDR2 FYNNEI. CDR3 residues: CASRGYNEQFF. As DNA, the CDR3 is TGTGCCAGCAGGGGGTACAATGAGCAGTTCTTC.

This clone was seen once. CDR3 sequence: CASSYEGIGAFF. The CDR3 DNA is TGTGCCAGCAGTTATGAGGGAATAGGAGCTTTCTTT. This chain links TRBV6-6 with TRBJ1-1, with D unresolved. In germline, CDR1 is MNHNY, CDR2 SVGAGI (reference sequence). Trimming took off 3 bases at V and 10 bases at J, with 12 bases between the two ends. There are 12 residues in the CDR3.

This rearrangement joins TRBV7-9 to TRBJ2-2; 8 positions match TRBD2. V was pared by 6 bases and J by 8 bases, with 5 bases of the junction left unmatched. This CDR3 has 13 residues. Germline-derived CDR1 and CDR2 are SEHNR and FQNEAQ (reference sequence). Here the CDR3 DNA reads TGTGCCAGCAGGCGACTAGCGTTGGGGGAGCTGTTTTTT. It codes for CASRRLALGELFF. The full variable domain, completed using reference TRBV7-9 and TRBJ2-2, is DTGVSQNPRHKITKRGQNVTFRCDPISEHNRLYWYRQTLGQGPEFLTYFQNEAQLEKSRLLSDRFSAERPKGSFSTLEIQRTEQGDSAMYLCASRRLALGELFFGEGSRLTVL.

The CDR3 region is CASSLGQGSYNEQFF. CDR3 nucleotides: TGTGCCAGCAGCTTGGGACAGGGGAGCTACAATGAGCAGTTCTTC. The chain has TRBV5-4 and TRBJ2-1; 8 bases line up with TRBD1. The J segment lost 3 bases and the V segment lost 0 bases, leaving 2 bases of the junction unmatched. The CDR3 has 15 amino acids. Germline CDR1 reads SGHNT; CDR2 reads YYREEE (reference sequence).